These 20 T cell receptor beta chains were all obtained from the same sample, sequenced in a study of T-cell memory formation after mild COVID-19. From the 5' RACE reads, TCRdb called clonotypes with MiXCR, one entry per CDR3 protein. In the table there are approximately 150,000 distinct CDR3 sequences, roughly 15% of which are singletons. Material for sequencing was PBMCs or a T cell subset sorted from them (not recorded which). The receptors come from an adult woman who had mild COVID-19 (a few samples of this study predate the infection). Cell type and time point are not known.

The sample holds a few counts of this clonotype. The chain carries TRBV30 and TRBJ2-7; a weak D match, TRBD1 (6 bases). The germline V and J ends were trimmed by 0 bases and 3 bases, with 9 bases remaining between them. Germline assignment: CDR1 GTSNPN and CDR2 SVGIG (reference sequence). This CDR3 contains 13 residues. The CDR3 DNA reads TGTGCCTGGAGTGTTGGACAGTTCTACGAGCAGTACTTC. It codes for CAWSVGQFYEQYF.

The gene calls are TRBV7-9 and TRBJ1-4; maybe TRBD1 (5 bases). The CDR3 totals 13 residues. The V gene's germline CDR1 is SEHNR and CDR2 FQNEAQ (reference sequence). V shed 7 bases and J shed 7 bases, with 13 bases lying between them. In DNA, the CDR3 is TGTGCCAGCATCGCAGGGTACGGTGAAAAACTGTTTTTT. Its translation is CASIAGYGEKLFF.

The chain employs TRBV11-3 and TRBJ2-1; TRBD2 might be the D (6 bases). Trimming cost V 5 bases and J 4 bases, with 9 bases left between them. The germline CDR1 and CDR2 sequences are SGHNT and YENEEA. The CDR3 extends over 13 amino acids. The CDR3 sequence is CASSPRGYNEQFF. The CDR3, as DNA: TGTGCCAGCAGCCCACGGGGGTACAATGAGCAGTTCTTC.

The J gene is TRBJ2-1, the V gene TRBV29-1; 13 bases match TRBD2. Trimming removed 3 bases from V and 2 bases from J; junction bases left unmatched: 1. In germline, CDR1 is SQVTM, CDR2 ANQGSEA. The CDR3 runs 15 residues. The CDR3 loop is CSVEGTSGAYNEQFF. The DNA for the CDR3 is TGCAGCGTTGAGGGGACTAGCGGGGCCTACAATGAGCAGTTCTTC.

The V and J genes are TRBV5-1 and TRBJ2-3; 8 nucleotides align to TRBD2. The germline gives CDR1 SGHRS, CDR2 YFSETQ. V shed 6 bases, J shed 0 bases, and the junction held 3 bases outside the gene matches. The CDR3 length is 14 residues. DNA for the CDR3: TGCGCCAGCATTAGCGGGATAAGCACAGATACGCAGTATTTT. Translated, it gives CASISGISTDTQYF.

V is TRBV7-3 and J is TRBJ2-5; possible D gene TRBD2, 6 bases. This CDR3 contains 13 residues. V was cut by 4 bases and J by 3 bases, with 9 bases left in between. CDR1 SGHTA and CDR2 FQGTGA come from the germline V gene. The CDR3 DNA follows: TGTGCCAGCAGCTACCAGCGGGAAGAGACCCAGTACTTC. Its translation is CASSYQREETQYF.

The chain recombines TRBV6-2 or TRBV6-3 with TRBJ2-7, with TRBD2 matching over 9 bases. The germline CDR1 and CDR2 sequences are MNHEY and SVGEGT. This CDR3 region has 14 residues. V lost 6 bases, J lost 2 bases, and 5 bases stayed unmatched. CDR3 sequence: CASRTRGGAYEQYF. The CDR3 DNA is TGTGCCAGCAGGACCCGCGGGGGGGCCTACGAGCAGTACTTC.

The genes are TRBV6-6 and TRBJ2-3, with 12 bases lining up with TRBD2. Per germline, CDR1 MNHNY and CDR2 SVGAGI (reference sequence). J gave up 4 bases and V 1 base, and 6 bases lay outside the gene matches. The CDR3 runs 17 residues. The CDR3 loop is CASSYFLAGGVSDTQYF. CDR3 nucleotides: TGTGCCAGCAGTTACTTCCTAGCGGGGGGGGTATCAGATACGCAGTATTTT.

The rearrangement uses TRBV5-6 and TRBJ2-7, with D maybe TRBD1 (5 bases). The CDR3 is 14 residues long. V was shortened by 6 bases and J by 4 bases, with 17 bases between the two germline ends. Germline V gene sequence: CDR1 SGHDT, CDR2 YYEEEE. CDR3 in DNA: TGTGCCAGCACCCCGTCGGAACAGGAGTACGAGCAGTACTTC. Translated: CASTPSEQEYEQYF. Together with reference TRBV5-6 and TRBJ2-7, the CDR3 gives the full variable domain: DAGVTQSPTHLIKTRGQQVTLRCSPKSGHDTVSWYQQALGQGPQFIFQYYEEEERQRGNFPDRFSGHQFPNYSSELNVNALLLGDSALYLCASTPSEQEYEQYFGPGTRLTVT.

This clonotype was seen a handful of times. The rearrangement joins TRBV6-2 or TRBV6-3 to TRBJ2-7; 10 nucleotides agree with TRBD2. This CDR3 is 16 amino acids long. From germline, CDR1 is MNHEY and CDR2 SVGEGT. V lost 2 bases to trimming and J lost 12 bases; unmatched junction nucleotides: 16. In nucleotides, the CDR3 is TGTGCCAGCAGTTACGCGATTCTAGCGGGAGTCGGGTCCCTGTACTTC. It codes for CASSYAILAGVGSLYF.

The gene calls are TRBV12-3 or TRBV12-4 and TRBJ2-2; tentatively, D is TRBD2 (6 bases). V lost 5 bases to trimming and J lost 2 bases, with 12 bases between them. CDR3 length equals 15 residues. The chain's CDR3 is CASSPIAANTGELFF. CDR3 DNA sequence: TGTGCCAGCAGTCCCATAGCGGCTAACACCGGGGAGCTGTTTTTT.

This clonotype appeared a few times. The chain combines TRBV20-1 with TRBJ1-2; D is ambiguous. Trimming left V 3 bases short and J 7 bases short, with 15 bases between. Germline CDR1 and CDR2: DFQATT and SNEGSKA (reference sequence). This CDR3 spans 13 amino acids. The CDR3: CSARPVRASGYTF. CDR3 bases: TGCAGTGCTAGGCCGGTCCGAGCATCTGGCTACACCTTC.

V usage is TRBV4-3 and J usage is TRBJ2-7, with D possibly being TRBD1 (5 bases). CDR1 and CDR2 (germline): LGHNA, YSLEER. The CDR3 extends over 16 amino acids. Between the trimmed V and J ends, which lost 0 bases and 4 bases, there was a span of 16 bases. CDR3 loop: CASSQDRTGPFYEQYF. CDR3 in DNA: TGCGCCAGCAGCCAAGATCGAACAGGCCCTTTTTACGAGCAGTACTTC.

This clonotype showed up many times. This chain uses TRBV6-2 or TRBV6-3 with TRBJ2-7; a possible D gene is TRBD2 (5 bases). There are 17 residues in the CDR3. Between the trimmed V and J ends, which lost 3 bases and 0 bases, there was a span of 18 bases. Germline CDR1 is MNHEY and CDR2 is SVGEGT. CDR3 sequence: CASSYSFVWRSSYEQYF. The CDR3 nucleotides are TGTGCCAGCAGTTATTCGTTTGTCTGGAGGAGCTCCTACGAGCAGTACTTC.

This clonotype was seen more than once but under ten times. The rearrangement uses TRBV12-3 or TRBV12-4 and TRBJ2-7; no clear D gene. The CDR3 contains 15 residues. The CDR3 DNA reads as TGTGCTTCAGCTCGGATTTTGTCGTACCCCAACGAGCAGTACTTC. Translating it yields CASARILSYPNEQYF.

This clonotype occurred a few times. The genes are TRBV12-3 or TRBV12-4 and TRBJ1-2, with 12 nucleotides matching TRBD1. After removal of 6 bases from V and 8 bases from J, the junction contained 13 bases not matched to a gene. The CDR3 is 16 amino acids. The CDR3 region has the DNA TGTGCCAGCAGCCCCGGCGGGACAGGGGGCGCTTTCGGCTACACCTTC. It translates to CASSPGGTGGAFGYTF.

DNA for the CDR3: TGTGCCAGCAGTCTGTCCGGGACTAGCGGGAGGGCGATGAATGAGCAGTTCTTC. It specifies CASSLSGTSGRAMNEQFF. The chain has TRBV2 and TRBJ2-1; TRBD2 matches at 16 bases. V lost 5 bases and J lost 7; bases outside the gene matches: 11. This CDR3 has 18 residues. CDR1 is SNHLY, CDR2 FYNNEI, per germline.

This clonotype was seen a few times. The J gene is TRBJ1-2, the V gene TRBV27, with 9 bases aligning to TRBD1. Germline trimming cut 1 base from V and 8 bases from J; bases unmatched to any gene: 11. This CDR3 contains 16 residues. Germline V lookup: CDR1 MNHEY, CDR2 SMNVEV (reference sequence). This chain's CDR3 is CASSLWRGQGPRGYTF. The CDR3 DNA follows: TGTGCCAGCAGTTTATGGCGGGGACAGGGCCCTCGGGGCTACACCTTC.

This clonotype has ten or more counts. The chain links TRBV5-1 to TRBJ2-1, with TRBD2 identical over 10 bases. Germline CDR1 is SGHRS and CDR2 is YFSETQ. The CDR3 consists of 14 residues. Trimming at V came to 3 bases and at J to 6 bases, leaving 3 bases not matched to a gene. DNA of the CDR3: TGCGCCAGCAGCTCACTAGCGGGGCTCAATGAGCAGTTCTTC. Translated, it gives CASSSLAGLNEQFF.

This clonotype was seen a handful of times. The CDR3 sequence: CASRGFSYNEQFF. As DNA, the CDR3 is TGCGCCAGCAGGGGCTTCTCCTACAATGAGCAGTTCTTC. The genes are TRBV5-1 and TRBJ2-1, with no clear D. V lost 5 bases, J lost 0 bases, and 6 bases lay in between. The CDR3 runs 13 residues. The germline V gene has CDR1 SGHRS and CDR2 YFSETQ.